Following are 8 T cell receptor beta chains from one sample sequenced in a study of cytomegalovirus exposure and HLA in healthy donors. Primers included in the PCR were 60 Vbeta and 13 Jbeta primers. Here immunoSEQ multiplex PCR was the method, and the copy in TCRdb shows in-frame clones only, minus some. The repertoire shows some 75,000 clones; the top ten hold 0.83%. Sequenced material: PBMCs. These receptors originate from a boy younger than 18 in good health and CMV-seronegative.

The chain combines TRBV4-1 with TRBJ1-1; D perhaps matches TRBD1 (5 bases). Germline loops: CDR1 MGHRA, CDR2 YSYEKL. The CDR3 is made up of 15 amino acids. The V end lost 0 bases, the J end lost 5 bases, and 13 bases lay between the germline ends. Here the CDR3 DNA reads TGCGCCAGCAGCCAAGACCAGGGTATTGGGACTGAAGCTTTCTTT. It encodes CASSQDQGIGTEAFF.

The rearrangement joins TRBV18 to TRBJ2-5; 10 positions agree with TRBD2. Trimming removed 3 bases from V and 1 base from J; junction bases left unmatched: 2. This CDR3 is built from 15 residues. The germline gives CDR1 KGHSH, CDR2 LQKENI. The chain's CDR3 is CASSPSGGLQETQYF. In nucleotides, the CDR3 is TGTGCCAGCTCACCTAGCGGGGGGCTCCAAGAGACCCAGTACTTC.

The rearrangement uses TRBV18 and TRBJ2-1, with TRBD1 as a possible D gene (6 bases). V lost 2 bases and J lost 6, with 11 bases in between. CDR1 and CDR2 from the germline V gene are KGHSH and LQKENI. CDR3 length: 14 amino acids. The CDR3, as DNA: TGTGCCAGCTCACCAAAAACAGGGATCAATGAGCAGTTCTTC. This translates into CASSPKTGINEQFF.

The rearrangement links TRBV19 to TRBJ1-2, with TRBD1 matching over 7 bases. The V and J ends lost 4 bases and 3 bases, in that order; junction bases with no gene match: 8. CDR1 is LNHDA, CDR2 SQIVND, per germline (reference sequence). The CDR3 extends over 15 amino acids. The CDR3 sequence: CASSKGPGTDYGYTF. CDR3 bases: TGTGCCAGTAGTAAGGGACCCGGGACAGACTATGGCTACACCTTC.

This chain connects TRBV29-1 to TRBJ2-1, with D tentatively TRBD2 (6 bases). Germline V lookup: CDR1 SQVTM, CDR2 ANQGSEA. V lost 6 bases and J 3 bases, leaving 9 bases between the germline ends. The length of the CDR3 is 12 residues. The CDR3 is CSVRRDYNEQFF. DNA of the CDR3: TGCAGCGTGAGGCGGGACTACAATGAGCAGTTCTTC.

The chain carries TRBV6-5 and TRBJ1-2; D not certain. With 2 bases removed from V and 3 bases from J, the gap between germline ends came to 16 bases. CDR1 is MNHEY and CDR2 is SVGAGI in the germline V gene. The CDR3 sequence is 16 residues long. Here the CDR3 reads CASSYTKTAPDYGYTF. The CDR3 bases are TGTGCCAGCAGTTACACCAAAACAGCCCCAGACTATGGCTACACCTTC.

V usage is TRBV4-3 and J usage is TRBJ1-4; 8 bases map to TRBD1. CDR1 is LGHNA and CDR2 is YSLEER in the germline V gene. The CDR3 has 16 amino acids. J gave up 8 bases and V 0 bases, and 8 bases lay outside the gene matches. The CDR3 DNA is TGCGCCAGCAGCCAAGATGATCGGACAGGGAGAGAAAAACTGTTTTTT. Amino acids: CASSQDDRTGREKLFF.

This chain joins TRBV4-1 and TRBJ2-5; 8 bases map to TRBD1. There are 17 residues in the CDR3. The ends lost 0 bases at V and 4 bases at J; junction bases unmatched: 10. Germline values: CDR1 MGHRA, CDR2 YSYEKL. The CDR3 nucleotides are TGCGCCAGCAGCCAAGAAGGACAGGGAGTTTTGGGAGAGACCCAGTACTTC. Its protein product is CASSQEGQGVLGETQYF.